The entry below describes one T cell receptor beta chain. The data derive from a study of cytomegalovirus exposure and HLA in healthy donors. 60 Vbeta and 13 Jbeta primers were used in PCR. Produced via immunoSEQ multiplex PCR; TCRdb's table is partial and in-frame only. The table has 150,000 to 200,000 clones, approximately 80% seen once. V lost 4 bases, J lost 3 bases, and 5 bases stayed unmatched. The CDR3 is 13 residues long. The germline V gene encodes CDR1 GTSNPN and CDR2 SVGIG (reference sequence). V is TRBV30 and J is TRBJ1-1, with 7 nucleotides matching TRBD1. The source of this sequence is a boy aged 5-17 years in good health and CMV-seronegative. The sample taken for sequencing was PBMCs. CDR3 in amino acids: CAWNGQVYTEAFF. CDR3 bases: TGTGCCTGGAACGGACAGGTTTACACTGAAGCTTTCTTT.